The clone carrying this TCR beta chain was counted between two and nine times. The CDR3 does not close with the conserved phenylalanine or tryptophan, likely indicating a read error. This sample was taken from a study of regulatory T cells in long-lasting Graves disease. Noted time point: newly diagnosed GD, antithyroid drugs for less than 3 months. Scientists built the TCR library using RNA that was extracted from PBMCs. All patients originated from an endocrinology department located in Xi'an, China. For TCR beta, libraries came from iRepertoire HTBI primers and Arm-PCR of CDR3 regions. Each CDR3 protein is one row after TCRdb ran MiXCR on the multiplex PCR reads. The data hold approximately 400,000 distinct CDR3 sequences, with more than 12% observed a single time. This sample also belongs to another study, concerning T cells in Graves' hyperthyroidism and ophthalmopathy. According to that study: Each patient was aged 18 to 65 and had newly diagnosed hyperthyroidism of under 2 months' duration.

The sample consisted of peripheral blood mononuclear cells (PBMCs), taken at new diagnosis, from a patient treated with antithyroid drugs. The sequence came from a woman in her 30s with Graves disease.

In DNA, the CDR3 is TGTGCCAGCAGTGAAGGGACAGGGGACACCGGGGAGCTGTTTCTT. As protein: CASSEGTGDTGELFL. The chain has TRBV6-4 and TRBJ2-2, with TRBD1 identical over 10 bases. The CDR3 sequence is 15 residues long. Per the germline V gene, CDR1 is MRHNA and CDR2 is SNTAGT. After removal of 3 bases from V and 3 bases from J, the junction contained 1 base not matched to a gene.